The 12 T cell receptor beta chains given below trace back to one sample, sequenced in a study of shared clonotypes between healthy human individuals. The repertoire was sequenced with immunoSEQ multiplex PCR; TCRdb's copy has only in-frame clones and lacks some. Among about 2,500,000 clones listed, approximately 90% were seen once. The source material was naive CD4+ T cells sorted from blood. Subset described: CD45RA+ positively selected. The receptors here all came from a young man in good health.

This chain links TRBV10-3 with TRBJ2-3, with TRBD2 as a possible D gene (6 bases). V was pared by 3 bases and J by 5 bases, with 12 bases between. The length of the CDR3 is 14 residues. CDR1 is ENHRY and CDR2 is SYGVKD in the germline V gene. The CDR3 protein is CAISDRLVGDTQYF. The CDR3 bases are TGTGCCATCAGTGATCGACTAGTTGGAGATACGCAGTATTTT.

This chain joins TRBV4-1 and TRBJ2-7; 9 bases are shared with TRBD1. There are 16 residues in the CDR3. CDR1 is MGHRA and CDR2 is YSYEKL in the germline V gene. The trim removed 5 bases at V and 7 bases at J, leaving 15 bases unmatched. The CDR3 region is CASSGGPRTGAGEQYF. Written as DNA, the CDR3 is TGCGCCAGCAGCGGAGGACCCCGGACAGGGGCGGGGGAGCAGTACTTC.

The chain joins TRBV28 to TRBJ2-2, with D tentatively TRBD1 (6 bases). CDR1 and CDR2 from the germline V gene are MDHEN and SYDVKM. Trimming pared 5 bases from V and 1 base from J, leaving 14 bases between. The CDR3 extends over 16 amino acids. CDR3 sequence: CASSLSTGLNTGELFF. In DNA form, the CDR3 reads TGTGCCAGCAGTCTCTCGACAGGACTGAACACCGGGGAGCTGTTTTTT. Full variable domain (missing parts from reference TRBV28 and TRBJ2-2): DVKVTQSSRYLVKRTGEKVFLECVQDMDHENMFWYRQDPGLGLRLIYFSYDVKMKEKGDIPEGYSVSREKKERFSLILESASTNQTSMYLCASSLSTGLNTGELFFGEGSRLTVL.

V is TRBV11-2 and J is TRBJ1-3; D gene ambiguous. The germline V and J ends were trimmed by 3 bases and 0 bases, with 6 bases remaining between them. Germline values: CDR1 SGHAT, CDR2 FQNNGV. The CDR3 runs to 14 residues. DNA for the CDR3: TGTGCCAGCAGCTTCGGCACCTCTGGAAACACCATATATTTT. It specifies CASSFGTSGNTIYF.

The CDR3: CASSYSRYPNTEAFF. CDR3 nucleotide sequence: TGTGCCAGCAGTTACTCGAGGTATCCAAACACTGAAGCTTTCTTT. The V and J genes are TRBV6-5 and TRBJ1-1, with D unresolved. Germline loops: CDR1 MNHEY, CDR2 SVGAGI. The V end was cut by 0 bases, the J end by 2 bases, with 10 bases between. The CDR3 consists of 15 residues.

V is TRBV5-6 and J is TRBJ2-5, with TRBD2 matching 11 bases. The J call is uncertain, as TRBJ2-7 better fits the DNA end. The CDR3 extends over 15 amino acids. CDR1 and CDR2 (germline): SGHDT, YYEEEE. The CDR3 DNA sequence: TGTGCCAGCAGCTTGCTAGCGGGGGGCGCCTACGAGCAGTACTTC. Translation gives CASSLLAGGAYEQYF.

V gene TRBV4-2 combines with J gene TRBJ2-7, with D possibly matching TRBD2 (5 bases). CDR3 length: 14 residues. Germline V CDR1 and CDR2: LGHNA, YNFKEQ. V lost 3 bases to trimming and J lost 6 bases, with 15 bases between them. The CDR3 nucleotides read TGTGCCAGCAGCCAGGTCCGGGGAATTGGCGAGCAGTACTTC. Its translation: CASSQVRGIGEQYF.

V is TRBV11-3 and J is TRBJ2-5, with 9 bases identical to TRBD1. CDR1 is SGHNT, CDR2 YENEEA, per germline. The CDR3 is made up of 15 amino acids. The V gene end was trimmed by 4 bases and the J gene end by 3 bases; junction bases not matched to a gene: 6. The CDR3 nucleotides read TGTGCCAGCAGCTCACCGGGACAGGGAAAAGAGACCCAGTACTTC. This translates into CASSSPGQGKETQYF.

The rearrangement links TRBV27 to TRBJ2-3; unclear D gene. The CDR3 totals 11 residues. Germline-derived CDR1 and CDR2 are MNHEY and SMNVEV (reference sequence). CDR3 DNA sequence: TGTGTTTTAAGAACCACAGATACGCAGTATTTT. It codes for CVLRTTDTQYF.

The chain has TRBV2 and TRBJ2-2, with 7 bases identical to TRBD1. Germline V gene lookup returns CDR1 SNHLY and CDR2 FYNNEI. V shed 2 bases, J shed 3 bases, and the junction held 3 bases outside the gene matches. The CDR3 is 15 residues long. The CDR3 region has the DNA TGTGCCAGCAGTGAACAACAGGGGTACACCGGGGAGCTGTTTTTT. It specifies CASSEQQGYTGELFF.

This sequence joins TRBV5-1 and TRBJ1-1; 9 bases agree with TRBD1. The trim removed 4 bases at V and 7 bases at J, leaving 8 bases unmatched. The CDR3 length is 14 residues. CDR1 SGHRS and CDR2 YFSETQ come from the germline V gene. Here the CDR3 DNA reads TGCGCCAGCAGCAGGGACAGGGAAAAGGATGAAGCTTTCTTT. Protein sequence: CASSRDREKDEAFF.

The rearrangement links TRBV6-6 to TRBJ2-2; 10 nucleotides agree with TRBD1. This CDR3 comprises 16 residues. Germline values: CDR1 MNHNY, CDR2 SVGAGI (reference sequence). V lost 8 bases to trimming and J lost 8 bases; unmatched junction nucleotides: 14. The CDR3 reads CASLNYRDRGPGELFF. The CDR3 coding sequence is TGTGCCAGCCTAAACTACCGGGACAGGGGTCCGGGGGAGCTGTTTTTT.